This T cell receptor beta chain derives from a study of regulatory T cells in long-lasting Graves disease. Study-level results: The small sample size may have reduced accuracy.

Concerning this clonotype: Its antigen is undetermined.

Time point: newly diagnosed GD, antithyroid drugs for less than 3 months. Making the TCR library involved RNA that had been extracted from PBMCs. TCR beta libraries were built with iRepertoire HTBI primers and Arm-PCR of CDR3 regions. TCRdb called the multiplex PCR reads again in MiXCR, with one record for every CDR3 protein. This sample has fewer than 550,000 distinct CDR3 sequences, with 15% to 20% found just once. These records were also assigned to another study, of T cells in Graves' hyperthyroidism and ophthalmopathy. That source reports: An initial round of RT-PCR targeting the TCR CDR3 relied on the HTBI primer set. Model output signaled ophthalmopathy a median 6.5 months ahead of onset.

The specimen comprised peripheral blood mononuclear cells (PBMCs), sampled at new diagnosis, from a patient treated with antithyroid drugs. The sequence derives from a woman aged 35-60 years with Graves disease.

The CDR3 here is CASSARTGSGYTF. In nucleotides, the CDR3 is TGCGCCAGCAGCGCAAGGACAGGCTCTGGCTACACCTTC. This chain connects TRBV5-1 to TRBJ1-2, with 7 nucleotides matching TRBD1. The CDR3 has 13 amino acids. V lost 4 bases and J lost 7; bases outside the gene matches: 7. Germline V gene data show CDR1 as SGHRS and CDR2 as YFSETQ.